These 3 T cell receptor beta chains originate from one sample sequenced in a study of blood T cell repertoires in COVID-19. Here immunoSEQ multiplex PCR was the method, and the copy in TCRdb shows in-frame clones only, minus some. The sample records approximately 150,000 clones, roughly 80% being singletons. The sample comprised peripheral blood. These receptors originate from a man between 65 and 85 years old who had recovered from COVID-19.

The rearrangement links TRBV10-3 to TRBJ2-5; D ambiguous. The CDR3 has 12 residues. In germline, CDR1 is ENHRY, CDR2 SYGVKD. V lost 2 bases to trimming and J lost 5 bases, with 6 bases between them. The CDR3 DNA is TGTGCCATCAGTGAGGCTAGGGAGACCCAGTACTTC. Encoded protein: CAISEARETQYF.

This chain uses TRBV3-1 (or the pseudogene TRBV3-2) with TRBJ2-1, with D uncertain. V shed 2 bases and J shed 6 bases, with 8 bases lying between them. The CDR3 consists of 13 residues. From germline, CDR1 is LGHDT and CDR2 YNNKEL (reference sequence). The CDR3 here is CASSQMTGNEQFF. The DNA of the CDR3 is TGTGCCAGCAGCCAAATGACTGGCAATGAGCAGTTCTTC.

This chain joins TRBV30 and TRBJ1-5; tentative D call: TRBD1 (6 bases). The CDR3 runs to 15 residues. Per germline, CDR1 GTSNPN and CDR2 SVGIG (reference sequence). The ends were cut back, 3 bases at V and 0 bases at J, with 12 bases in the middle. The CDR3 spells CAWRSGTHSNQPQHF. The CDR3 DNA is TGTGCCTGGAGGTCCGGGACACATAGCAATCAGCCCCAGCATTTT.